Below, 20 T cell receptor beta chains from the same sample are listed, as sequenced in a study of blood T cell repertoires in COVID-19. Repertoires were generated with immunoSEQ multiplex PCR, while TCRdb's copy carries only in-frame clones and drops some. The table has 90,000 or so clones, roughly nine tenths seen once. Sequencing was done on a sample of peripheral blood. The receptors were gathered from a woman at least 80 years old with active COVID-19.

This clone showed up just once. This rearrangement joins TRBV30 to TRBJ1-3; 7 bases align to TRBD1. Per germline, CDR1 GTSNPN and CDR2 SVGIG (reference sequence). CDR3 length: 14 residues. Trimming removed 5 bases from V and 5 bases from J; junction bases left unmatched: 9. Here the CDR3 reads CAWATGLVRNTIYF. The CDR3 region has the DNA TGTGCCTGGGCGACAGGGTTGGTTCGAAACACCATATATTTT. The complete variable domain, with remaining parts taken from reference TRBV30 and TRBJ1-3, reads SQTIHQWPATLVQPVGSPLSLECTVEGTSNPNLYWYRQAAGRGLQLLFYSVGIGQISSEVPQNLSASRPQDRQFILSSKKLLLSDSGFYLCAWATGLVRNTIYFGEGSWLTVV.

This clone was counted between two and nine times. The V call is TRBV18, the J call TRBJ2-7; D is possibly TRBD1 (5 bases). The ends were cut back, 3 bases at V and 4 bases at J, with 13 bases in the middle. The germline CDR1 and CDR2 sequences are KGHSH and LQKENI. This CDR3 spans 14 amino acids. The CDR3 sequence is CASSPGPSKYEQYF. CDR3 DNA: TGTGCCAGCTCACCGGGGCCGTCTAAGTACGAGCAGTACTTC.

The chain employs TRBV5-1 and TRBJ2-3; 10 bases are a match to TRBD1. The CDR3 is made up of 16 amino acids. Germline V gives CDR1 SGHRS, CDR2 YFSETQ. Trimming at V came to 3 bases and at J to 1 base, leaving 5 bases not matched to a gene. The CDR3 nucleotides read TGCGCCAGCAGCTCAACCGGGACAGGGGGCACAGATACGCAGTATTTT. Translation gives CASSSTGTGGTDTQYF.

The chain uses TRBV10-3 and TRBJ2-7, with 8 bases that match TRBD1. Trimming cost V 5 bases and J 5 bases; bases outside gene matches: 11. The CDR3 has 15 amino acids. Germline CDR1 reads ENHRY; CDR2 reads SYGVKD. In DNA, the CDR3 is TGTGCCATCAGTAACACACGGACAGGGTACAACGAGCAGTACTTC. Amino acids: CAISNTRTGYNEQYF.

Only a few counts were recorded for this clone. This chain uses TRBV4-3 with TRBJ1-4; no definite D call. V dropped 5 bases and J dropped 0 bases, with 13 bases sitting between them. This CDR3 has 16 amino acids. Germline CDR1 is LGHNA and CDR2 is YSLEER. The CDR3 DNA is TGCGCCAGCAGCACCGGCCAGGCCGCAACTAATGAAAAACTGTTTTTT. This gives the protein CASSTGQAATNEKLFF.

V gene TRBV7-9 combines with J gene TRBJ1-1, with D tentatively TRBD1 (6 bases). CDR1 and CDR2 from the germline V gene are SEHNR and FQNEAQ (reference sequence). The CDR3 consists of 17 residues. Trimming stripped 5 bases from V and 0 bases from J, with 19 bases between. This CDR3 is CASSPQFGQPLNTEAFF. CDR3 bases: TGTGCCAGCAGCCCGCAATTTGGACAGCCATTGAACACTGAAGCTTTCTTT.

V is TRBV7-9 and J is TRBJ1-6; maybe TRBD1 (6 bases). The V end lost 5 bases, the J end lost 0 bases, and 14 bases lay between the germline ends. This CDR3 has 17 amino acids. CDR1 and CDR2 (germline): SEHNR, FQNEAQ (reference sequence). CDR3 sequence: CASSPGGGRSYNSPLHF. The CDR3 DNA reads as TGTGCCAGCAGCCCTGGGGGCGGCCGCTCCTATAATTCACCCCTCCACTTT. Supplemented by reference TRBV7-9 and TRBJ1-6, the full variable domain reads DTGVSQNPRHKITKRGQNVTFRCDPISEHNRLYWYRQTLGQGPEFLTYFQNEAQLEKSRLLSDRFSAERPKGSFSTLEIQRTEQGDSAMYLCASSPGGGRSYNSPLHFGNGTRLTVT.

This clone was picked up one time. The V and J genes are TRBV6-5 and TRBJ2-7, with 8 bases identical to TRBD2. V gave up 5 bases and J gave up 3 bases; unmatched junction bases: 3. CDR3 length: 13 residues. Germline values: CDR1 MNHEY, CDR2 SVGAGI. CDR3 coding DNA: TGTGCCAGCAGTCGTAGCGGGAACTACGAGCAGTACTTC. Its translation is CASSRSGNYEQYF.

The chain employs TRBV6-5 and TRBJ2-1, with D perhaps matching TRBD2 (6 bases). The V and J ends lost 5 bases and 4 bases respectively, with 12 bases between them. CDR3 length equals 14 residues. CDR1 and CDR2 from the germline V gene are MNHEY and SVGAGI. The CDR3 coding sequence is TGTGCCAGCAGTACCGGGACTCTATACAATGAGCAGTTCTTC. Protein sequence: CASSTGTLYNEQFF.

The V gene is TRBV28, the J gene TRBJ1-5, with TRBD1 as a possible D gene (6 bases). V lost 4 bases to trimming and J lost 0 bases, with 16 bases between them. Germline V gene lookup returns CDR1 MDHEN and CDR2 SYDVKM. The length of the CDR3 is 17 residues. The DNA of the CDR3 is TGTGCCAGCAGTTCCTCAGGGGACCCGGCTAGCAATCAGCCCCAGCATTTT. Translating gives CASSSSGDPASNQPQHF.

V usage is TRBV5-1 and J usage is TRBJ1-3; possible D gene TRBD1, 5 bases. This CDR3 has 16 amino acids. From germline, CDR1 is SGHRS and CDR2 YFSETQ. V was cut by 4 bases and J by 3 bases, with 17 bases left in between. The CDR3 reads CASSPGGPRGGNTIYF. In DNA, the CDR3 is TGCGCCAGCAGCCCCGGGGGTCCAAGAGGTGGAAACACCATATATTTT.

The chain employs TRBV5-4 and TRBJ2-1, with 7 positions matching TRBD1. CDR1 is SGHNT and CDR2 is YYREEE in the germline V gene (reference sequence). The CDR3 length is 16 residues. With V trimmed by 4 bases and J by 1 base, 8 bases remained unmatched. In nucleotides, the CDR3 is TGTGCCAGCAGCGCAGACCAGGGGGTGTCCTACAATGAGCAGTTCTTC. As protein: CASSADQGVSYNEQFF.

The V call is TRBV5-5, the J call TRBJ2-7; TRBD2 matches at 10 bases. The CDR3 has 16 amino acids. From germline, CDR1 is SGHKS and CDR2 YYEKEE (reference sequence). V lost 4 bases and J lost 5; bases outside the gene matches: 12. The CDR3 DNA reads as TGTGCCAGCAGCGTCTCCGCTAGCGGGAGTTTAAACGAGCAGTACTTC. Translation gives CASSVSASGSLNEQYF.

This chain uses TRBV15 with TRBJ2-1, with 10 positions matching TRBD2. V gave up 5 bases and J gave up 0 bases; unmatched junction bases: 10. The CDR3 extends over 18 amino acids. Germline V CDR1 and CDR2: LNHNV, YYDKDF (reference sequence). CDR3: CATSFRLRTSGSYNEQFF. The CDR3 DNA sequence: TGTGCCACCAGCTTCCGCCTTAGGACTAGCGGCTCCTACAATGAGCAGTTCTTC.

The CDR3 region is CASSSGQGAGTGELFF. DNA for the CDR3: TGTGCCAGCAGCTCCGGACAGGGGGCCGGAACCGGGGAGCTGTTTTTT. The rearrangement joins TRBV7-3 to TRBJ2-2, with 11 bases fitting TRBD1. The V gene's germline CDR1 is SGHTA and CDR2 FQGTGA. The CDR3 is made up of 16 amino acids. V gave up 4 bases and J gave up 5 bases; unmatched junction bases: 6.

This clone was seen only a few times. The chain uses TRBV7-9 and TRBJ1-2; 8 bases match TRBD1. V was clipped by 3 bases and J by 8 bases; unmatched bases: 5. This CDR3 contains 13 residues. The V gene's germline CDR1 is SEHNR and CDR2 FQNEAQ (reference sequence). The CDR3 DNA reads TGTGCCAGCAGCTTCCAGGGGGCAGGAGGCTACACCTTC. It translates to CASSFQGAGGYTF.

This clone was seen just once. The rearrangement links TRBV10-3 to TRBJ2-7; TRBD1 might be the D (7 bases). Germline V gene lookup returns CDR1 ENHRY and CDR2 SYGVKD. V was clipped by 7 bases and J by 3 bases, with 10 bases between them. The CDR3 is 12 residues long. The CDR3 coding sequence is TGTGCCATCAATCAGGGGGGCTACGAGCAGTACTTC. Translated: CAINQGGYEQYF.

The chain recombines TRBV28 with TRBJ1-5; TRBD1 aligns across 8 bases. The ends lost 6 bases at V and 5 bases at J; junction bases unmatched: 12. The CDR3 loop spans 16 amino acids. Germline CDR1 is MDHEN and CDR2 is SYDVKM. The CDR3 bases are TGTGCCAGCAGCCGCCGGGCAGGGGGCTTAGATCAGCCCCAGCATTTT. Residues: CASSRRAGGLDQPQHF.

The chain is built from TRBV5-1 and TRBJ1-5, with 11 positions matching TRBD1. J was trimmed by 4 bases and V by 0 bases; bases with no gene match: 0. The germline V gene encodes CDR1 SGHRS and CDR2 YFSETQ. This CDR3 contains 15 residues. CDR3 nucleotide sequence: TGCGCCAGCAGCTTGGGGGACAGGGGGAATCAGCCCCAGCATTTT. This codes for CASSLGDRGNQPQHF. Variable domain in full (rest from reference TRBV5-1 and TRBJ1-5): KAGVTQTPRYLIKTRGQQVTLSCSPISGHRSVSWYQQTPGQGLQFLFEYFSETQRNKGNFPGRFSGRQFSNSRSEMNVSTLELGDSALYLCASSLGDRGNQPQHFGDGTRLSIL.

J is TRBJ2-5 and V is TRBV27; D is ambiguous. The germline V gene encodes CDR1 MNHEY and CDR2 SMNVEV (reference sequence). The CDR3 runs to 11 residues. Trimming cost V 7 bases and J 0 bases, with 3 bases left between them. The CDR3 sequence is CASTHQETQYF. The CDR3 nucleotides read TGTGCCAGCACTCACCAAGAGACCCAGTACTTC.